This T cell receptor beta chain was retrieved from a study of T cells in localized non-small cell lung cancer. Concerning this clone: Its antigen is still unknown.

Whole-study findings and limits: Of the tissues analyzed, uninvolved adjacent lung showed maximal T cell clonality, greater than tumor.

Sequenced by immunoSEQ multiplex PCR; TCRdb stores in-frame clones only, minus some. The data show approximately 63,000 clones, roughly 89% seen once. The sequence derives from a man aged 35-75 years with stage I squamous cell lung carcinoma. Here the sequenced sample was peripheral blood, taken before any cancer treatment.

The CDR3 here is CASSPRAGGSYNEQFF. CDR3 nucleotide sequence: TGTGCCAGTAGTCCTCGGGCGGGAGGATCCTACAATGAGCAGTTCTTC. V and J are TRBV19 and TRBJ2-1; 8 bases align to TRBD2. The CDR3 spans 16 residues. Trimming at V came to 5 bases and at J to 1 base, leaving 7 bases not matched to a gene. Germline-derived CDR1 and CDR2 are LNHDA and SQIVND (reference sequence).